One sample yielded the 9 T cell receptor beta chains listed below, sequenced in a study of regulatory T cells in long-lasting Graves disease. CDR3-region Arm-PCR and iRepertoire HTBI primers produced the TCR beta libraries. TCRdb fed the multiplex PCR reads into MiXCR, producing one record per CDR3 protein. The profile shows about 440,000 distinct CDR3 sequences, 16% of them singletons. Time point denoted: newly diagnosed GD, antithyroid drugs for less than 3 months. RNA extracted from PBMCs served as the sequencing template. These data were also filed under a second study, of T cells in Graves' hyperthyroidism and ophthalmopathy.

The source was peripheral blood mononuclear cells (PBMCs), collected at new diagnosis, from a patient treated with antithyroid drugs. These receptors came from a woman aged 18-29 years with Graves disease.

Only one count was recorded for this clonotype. The CDR3: CASSDRLGAFF. CDR3 bases: TGTGCCAGCAGCGACAGGCTGGGAGCTTTCTTT. This chain joins TRBV28 and TRBJ1-1, with a possible D match to TRBD1 (6 bases). The V end lost 6 bases, the J end lost 10 bases, and 12 bases lay between the germline ends. This CDR3 comprises 11 residues. CDR1 is MDHEN and CDR2 is SYDVKM in the germline V gene.

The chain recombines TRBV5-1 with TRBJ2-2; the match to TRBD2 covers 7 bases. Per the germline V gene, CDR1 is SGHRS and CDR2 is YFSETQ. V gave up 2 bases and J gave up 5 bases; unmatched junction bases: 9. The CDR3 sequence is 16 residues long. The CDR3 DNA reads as TGCGCCAGCAGCTTATTTGCGGGAGAAGGTACCGGGGAGCTGTTTTTT. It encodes CASSLFAGEGTGELFF.

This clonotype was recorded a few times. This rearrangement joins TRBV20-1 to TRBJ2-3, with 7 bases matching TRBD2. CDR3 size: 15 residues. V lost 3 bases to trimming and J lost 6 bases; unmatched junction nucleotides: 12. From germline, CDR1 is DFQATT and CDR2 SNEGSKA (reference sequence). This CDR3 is CSAREIGLDKDTQYF. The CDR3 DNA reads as TGCAGTGCTAGGGAAATCGGACTAGATAAGGATACGCAGTATTTT.

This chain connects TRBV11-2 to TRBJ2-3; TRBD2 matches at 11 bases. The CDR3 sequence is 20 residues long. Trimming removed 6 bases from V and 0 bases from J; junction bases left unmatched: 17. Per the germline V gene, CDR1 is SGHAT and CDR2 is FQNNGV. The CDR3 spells CASRLAGTSGQIPSTDTQYF. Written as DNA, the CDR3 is TGTGCCAGCAGGCTAGCCGGGACTAGCGGTCAGATCCCCAGCACAGATACGCAGTATTTT.

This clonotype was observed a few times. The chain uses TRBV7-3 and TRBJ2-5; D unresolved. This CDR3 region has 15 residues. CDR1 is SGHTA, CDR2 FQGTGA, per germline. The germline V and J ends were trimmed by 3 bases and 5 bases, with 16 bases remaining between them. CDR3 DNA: TGTGCCAGCAGCTTGGATTCCACATCATGGGAGACCCAGTACTTC. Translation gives CASSLDSTSWETQYF. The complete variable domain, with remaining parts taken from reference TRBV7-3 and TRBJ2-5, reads GAGVSQTPSNKVTEKGKYVELRCDPISGHTALYWYRQSLGQGPEFLIYFQGTGAADDSGLPNDRFFAVRPEGSVSTLKIQRTERGDSAVYLCASSLDSTSWETQYFGPGTRLLVL.

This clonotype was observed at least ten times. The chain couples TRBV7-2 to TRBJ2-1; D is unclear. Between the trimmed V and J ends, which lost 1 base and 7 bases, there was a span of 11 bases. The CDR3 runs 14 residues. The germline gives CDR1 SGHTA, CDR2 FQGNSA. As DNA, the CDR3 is TGTGCCAGCAGCTTAGGAACAGTGGGAAATGAGCAGTTCTTC. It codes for CASSLGTVGNEQFF.

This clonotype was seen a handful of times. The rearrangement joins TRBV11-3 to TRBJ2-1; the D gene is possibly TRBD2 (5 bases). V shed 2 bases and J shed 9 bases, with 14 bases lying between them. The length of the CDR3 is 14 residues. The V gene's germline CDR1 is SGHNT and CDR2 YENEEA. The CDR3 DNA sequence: TGTGCCAGCAGCTTAATCGGGAACTTGGGTGAGCAGTTCTTC. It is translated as CASSLIGNLGEQFF.

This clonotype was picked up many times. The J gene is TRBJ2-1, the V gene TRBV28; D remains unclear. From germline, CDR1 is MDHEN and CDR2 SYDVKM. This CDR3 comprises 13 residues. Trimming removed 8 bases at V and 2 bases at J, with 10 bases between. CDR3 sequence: CASAQVAYNEQFF. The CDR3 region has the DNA TGTGCCAGCGCCCAGGTGGCCTACAATGAGCAGTTCTTC.

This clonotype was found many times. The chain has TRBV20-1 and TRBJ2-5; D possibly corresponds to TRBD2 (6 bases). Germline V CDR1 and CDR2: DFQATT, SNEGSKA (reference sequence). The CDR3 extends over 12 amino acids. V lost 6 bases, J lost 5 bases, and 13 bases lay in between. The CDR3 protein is CSAQRGLETQYF. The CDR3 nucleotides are TGCAGTGCCCAGAGGGGACTTGAGACCCAGTACTTC.